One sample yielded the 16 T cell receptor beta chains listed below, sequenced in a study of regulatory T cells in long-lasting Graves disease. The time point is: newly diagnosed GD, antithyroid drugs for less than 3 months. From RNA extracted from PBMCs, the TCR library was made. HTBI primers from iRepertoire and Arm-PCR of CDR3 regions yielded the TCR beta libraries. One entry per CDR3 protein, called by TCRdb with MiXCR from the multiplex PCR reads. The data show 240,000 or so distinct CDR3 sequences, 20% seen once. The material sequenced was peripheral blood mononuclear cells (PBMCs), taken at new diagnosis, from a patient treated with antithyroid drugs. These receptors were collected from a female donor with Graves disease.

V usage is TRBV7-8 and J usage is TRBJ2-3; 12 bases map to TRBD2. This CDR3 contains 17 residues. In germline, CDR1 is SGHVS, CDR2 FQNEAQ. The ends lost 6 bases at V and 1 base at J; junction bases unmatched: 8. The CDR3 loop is CASRHARLAGGTDTQYF. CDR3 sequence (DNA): TGTGCCAGCAGACACGCCCGACTAGCGGGGGGCACAGATACGCAGTATTTT.

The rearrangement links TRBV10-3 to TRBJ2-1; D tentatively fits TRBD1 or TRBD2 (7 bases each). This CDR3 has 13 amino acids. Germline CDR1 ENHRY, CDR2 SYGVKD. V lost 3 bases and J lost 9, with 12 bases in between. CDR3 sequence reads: CAISDIRGGEQFF. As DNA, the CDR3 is TGTGCCATCAGTGATATCAGGGGGGGTGAGCAGTTCTTC.

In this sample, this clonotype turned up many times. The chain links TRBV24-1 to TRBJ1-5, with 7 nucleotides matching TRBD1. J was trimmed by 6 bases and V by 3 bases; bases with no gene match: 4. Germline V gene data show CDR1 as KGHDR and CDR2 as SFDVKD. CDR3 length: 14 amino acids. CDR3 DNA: TGTGCCACCAGTGATACAGGGGACGGTCAGCCCCAGCATTTT. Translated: CATSDTGDGQPQHF.

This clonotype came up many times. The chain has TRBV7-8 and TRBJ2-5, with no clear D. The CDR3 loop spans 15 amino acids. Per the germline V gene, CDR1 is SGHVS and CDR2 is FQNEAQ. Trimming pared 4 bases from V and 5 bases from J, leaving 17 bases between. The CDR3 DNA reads TGTGCCAGCAGCTCTAATCGGGCGGCCTTGGAGACCCAGTACTTC. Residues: CASSSNRAALETQYF.

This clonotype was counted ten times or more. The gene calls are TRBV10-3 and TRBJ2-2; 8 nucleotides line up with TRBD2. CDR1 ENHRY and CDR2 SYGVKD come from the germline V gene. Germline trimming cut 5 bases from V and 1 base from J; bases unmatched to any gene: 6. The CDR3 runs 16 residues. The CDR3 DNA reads TGTGCCATCAGTTATAATAGCGGGGAGAACACCGGGGAGCTGTTTTTT. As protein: CAISYNSGENTGELFF.

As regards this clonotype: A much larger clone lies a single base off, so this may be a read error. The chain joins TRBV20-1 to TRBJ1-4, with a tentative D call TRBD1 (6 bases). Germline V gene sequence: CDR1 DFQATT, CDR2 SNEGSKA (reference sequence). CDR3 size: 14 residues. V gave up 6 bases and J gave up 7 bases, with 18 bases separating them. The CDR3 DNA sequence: TGCAGTGCCAAAGGGGGGGGGGTCGGTGAAAAACTGTTTTTT. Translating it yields CSAKGGGVGEKLFF.

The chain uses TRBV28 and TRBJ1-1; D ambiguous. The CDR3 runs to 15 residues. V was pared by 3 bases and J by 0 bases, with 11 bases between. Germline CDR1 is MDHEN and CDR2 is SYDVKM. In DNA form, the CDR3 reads TGTGCCAGCAGTTTTGATTCCAGCTTGAACACTGAAGCTTTCTTT. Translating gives CASSFDSSLNTEAFF.

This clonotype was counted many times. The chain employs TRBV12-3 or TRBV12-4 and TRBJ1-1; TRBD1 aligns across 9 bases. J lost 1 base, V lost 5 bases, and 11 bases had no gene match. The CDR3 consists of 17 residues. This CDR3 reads CASSTLLQGASNTEAFF. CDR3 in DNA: TGTGCCAGCAGTACCCTTTTACAGGGGGCTTCGAACACTGAAGCTTTCTTT.

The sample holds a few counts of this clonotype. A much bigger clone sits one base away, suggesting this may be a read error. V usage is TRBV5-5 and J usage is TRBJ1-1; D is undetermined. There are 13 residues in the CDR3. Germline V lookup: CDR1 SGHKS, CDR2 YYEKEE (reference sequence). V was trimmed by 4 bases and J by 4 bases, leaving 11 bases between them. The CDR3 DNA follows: TGTGCCAGCAGCCCGAGATACATCACTGAAGCTTTCTTT. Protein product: CASSPRYITEAFF.

The DNA for the CDR3 is TGTGCCAGCAAAAGAGGACAGGGATACACCGGGGAGCTGTTTTTT. Translating it yields CASKRGQGYTGELFF. This chain joins TRBV5-5 and TRBJ2-2; TRBD1 aligns across 8 bases. CDR3 length: 15 amino acids. From germline, CDR1 is SGHKS and CDR2 YYEKEE (reference sequence). V trimming: 6 bases; J trimming: 3 bases; junction bases outside the gene matches: 7.

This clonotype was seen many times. CDR3 bases: TGTGCCAGCTCCCCAAGACAGTCTAATGAAAAACTGTTTTTT. Encoded protein: CASSPRQSNEKLFF. The chain links TRBV18 to TRBJ1-4; weak D call: TRBD1 (5 bases). The CDR3 covers 14 residues. CDR1 is KGHSH, CDR2 LQKENI, per germline. With 6 bases removed from V and 3 bases from J, the gap between germline ends came to 11 bases.

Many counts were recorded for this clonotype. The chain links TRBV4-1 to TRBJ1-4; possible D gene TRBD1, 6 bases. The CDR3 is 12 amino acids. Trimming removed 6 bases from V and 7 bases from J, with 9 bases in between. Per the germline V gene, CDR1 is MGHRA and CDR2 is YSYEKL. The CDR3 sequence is CASRQGGEKLFF. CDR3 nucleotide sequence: TGCGCCAGCAGACAGGGTGGTGAAAAACTGTTTTTT.

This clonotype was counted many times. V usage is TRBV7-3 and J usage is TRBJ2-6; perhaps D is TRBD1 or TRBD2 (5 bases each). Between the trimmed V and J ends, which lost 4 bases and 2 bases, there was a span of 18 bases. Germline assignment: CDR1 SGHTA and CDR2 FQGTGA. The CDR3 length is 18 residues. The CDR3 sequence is CASSSNPGQIAGANVLTF. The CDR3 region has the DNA TGTGCCAGCAGCTCAAACCCGGGGCAGATCGCTGGGGCCAACGTCCTGACTTTC.

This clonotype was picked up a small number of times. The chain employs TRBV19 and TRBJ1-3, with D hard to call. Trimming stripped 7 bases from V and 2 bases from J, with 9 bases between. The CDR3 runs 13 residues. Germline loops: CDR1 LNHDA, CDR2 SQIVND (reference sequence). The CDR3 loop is CASNTATGNTIYF. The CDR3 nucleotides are TGTGCCAGTAACACAGCCACTGGAAACACCATATATTTT.

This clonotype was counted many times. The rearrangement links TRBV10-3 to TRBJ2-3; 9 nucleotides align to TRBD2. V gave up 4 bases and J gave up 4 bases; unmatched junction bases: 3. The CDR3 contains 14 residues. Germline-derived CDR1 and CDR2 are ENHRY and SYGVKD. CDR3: CAISGGGGADTQYF. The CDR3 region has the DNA TGTGCCATCAGTGGTGGCGGGGGGGCAGATACGCAGTATTTT.

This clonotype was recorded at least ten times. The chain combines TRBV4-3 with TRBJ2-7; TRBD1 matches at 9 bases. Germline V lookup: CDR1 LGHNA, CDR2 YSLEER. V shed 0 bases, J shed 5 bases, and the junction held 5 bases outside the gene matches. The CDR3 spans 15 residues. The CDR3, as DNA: TGCGCCAGCAGCCAAGATAACAGGGGGCGCGACGAGCAGTACTTC. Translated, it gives CASSQDNRGRDEQYF.